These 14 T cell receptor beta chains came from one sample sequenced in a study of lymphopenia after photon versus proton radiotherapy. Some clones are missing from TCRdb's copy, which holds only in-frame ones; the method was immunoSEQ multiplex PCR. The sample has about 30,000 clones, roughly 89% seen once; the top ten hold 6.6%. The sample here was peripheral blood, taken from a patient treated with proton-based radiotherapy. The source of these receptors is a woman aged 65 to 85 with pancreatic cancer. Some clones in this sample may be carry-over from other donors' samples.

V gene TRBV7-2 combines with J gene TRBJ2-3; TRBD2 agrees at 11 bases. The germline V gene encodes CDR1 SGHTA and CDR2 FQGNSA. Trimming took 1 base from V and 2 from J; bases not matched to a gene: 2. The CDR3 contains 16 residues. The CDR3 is CASSLVGLADTDTQYF. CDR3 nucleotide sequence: TGTGCCAGCAGCTTAGTGGGACTAGCGGACACAGATACGCAGTATTTT. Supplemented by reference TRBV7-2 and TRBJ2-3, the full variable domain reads GAGVSQSPSNKVTEKGKDVELRCDPISGHTALYWYRQSLGQGLEFLIYFQGNSAPDKSGLPSDRFSAERTGGSVSTLTIQRTQQEDSAVYLCASSLVGLADTDTQYFGPGTRLTVL.

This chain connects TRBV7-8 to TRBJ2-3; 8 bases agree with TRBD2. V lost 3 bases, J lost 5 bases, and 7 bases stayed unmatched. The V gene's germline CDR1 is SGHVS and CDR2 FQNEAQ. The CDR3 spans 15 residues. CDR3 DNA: TGTGCCAGCAGCTTGGTAGCGGGACTCGGAGATACGCAGTATTTT. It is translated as CASSLVAGLGDTQYF.

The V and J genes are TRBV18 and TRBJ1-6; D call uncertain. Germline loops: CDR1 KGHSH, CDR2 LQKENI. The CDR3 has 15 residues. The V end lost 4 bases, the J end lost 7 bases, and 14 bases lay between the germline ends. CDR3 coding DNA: TGTGCCAGCTCACGCGACCAGAAGGGAAATTCACCCCTCCACTTT. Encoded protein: CASSRDQKGNSPLHF.

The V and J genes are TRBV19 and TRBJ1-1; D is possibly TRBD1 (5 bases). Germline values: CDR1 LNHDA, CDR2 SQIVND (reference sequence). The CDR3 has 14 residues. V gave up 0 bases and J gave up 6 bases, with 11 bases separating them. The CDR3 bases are TGTGCCAGTAGTATAGATCAGGGCAGTGCTGAAGCTTTCTTT. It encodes CASSIDQGSAEAFF.

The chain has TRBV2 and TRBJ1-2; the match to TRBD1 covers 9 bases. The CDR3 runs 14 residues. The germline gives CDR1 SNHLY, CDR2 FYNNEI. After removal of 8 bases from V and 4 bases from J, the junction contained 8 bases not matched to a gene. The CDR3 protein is CASAPGQGPYGYTF. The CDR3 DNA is TGTGCCAGCGCCCCGGGACAGGGACCCTATGGCTACACCTTC.

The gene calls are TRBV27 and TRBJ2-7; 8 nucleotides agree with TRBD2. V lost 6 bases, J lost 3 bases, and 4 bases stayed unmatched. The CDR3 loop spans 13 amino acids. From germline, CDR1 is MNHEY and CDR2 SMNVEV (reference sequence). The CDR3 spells CASRKAGVYEQYF. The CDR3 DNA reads TGTGCCAGCAGGAAAGCGGGAGTCTACGAGCAGTACTTC.

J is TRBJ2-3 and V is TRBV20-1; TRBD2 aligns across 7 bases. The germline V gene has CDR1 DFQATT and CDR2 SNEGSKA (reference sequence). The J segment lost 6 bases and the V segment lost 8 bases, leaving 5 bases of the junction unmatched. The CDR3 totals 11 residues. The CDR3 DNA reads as TGCAGTAAACCACTAGCGGATACGCAGTATTTT. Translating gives CSKPLADTQYF.

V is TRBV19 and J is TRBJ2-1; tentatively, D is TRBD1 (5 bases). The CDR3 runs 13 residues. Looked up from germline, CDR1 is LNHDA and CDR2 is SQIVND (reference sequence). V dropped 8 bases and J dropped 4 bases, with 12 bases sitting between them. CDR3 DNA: TGTGCCAGTGGGGAAGGGGTGTACAATGAGCAGTTCTTC. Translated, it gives CASGEGVYNEQFF.

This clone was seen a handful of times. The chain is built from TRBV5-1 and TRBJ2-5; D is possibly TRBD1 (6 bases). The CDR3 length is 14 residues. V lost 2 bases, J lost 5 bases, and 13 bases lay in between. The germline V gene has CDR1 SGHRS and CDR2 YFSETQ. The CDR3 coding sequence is TGCGCCAGCAGCTTTCTGGACAGTGGGGAGACCCAGTACTTC. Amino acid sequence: CASSFLDSGETQYF. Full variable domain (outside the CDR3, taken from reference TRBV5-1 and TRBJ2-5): KAGVTQTPRYLIKTRGQQVTLSCSPISGHRSVSWYQQTPGQGLQFLFEYFSETQRNKGNFPGRFSGRQFSNSRSEMNVSTLELGDSALYLCASSFLDSGETQYFGPGTRLLVL.

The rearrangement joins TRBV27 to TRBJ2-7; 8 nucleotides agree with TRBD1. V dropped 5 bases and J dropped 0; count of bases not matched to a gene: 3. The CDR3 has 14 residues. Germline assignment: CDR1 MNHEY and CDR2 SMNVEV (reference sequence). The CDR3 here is CASSLQGASYEQYF. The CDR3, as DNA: TGTGCCAGCAGTCTCCAGGGGGCCTCCTACGAGCAGTACTTC.

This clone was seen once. In nucleotides, the CDR3 is TGTGCCTGGGGGCCGGGACAGGGGGCAGATACGCAGTATTTT. Amino acid sequence: CAWGPGQGADTQYF. This chain links TRBV30 with TRBJ2-3; 11 nucleotides agree with TRBD1. This CDR3 spans 14 amino acids. Germline loops: CDR1 GTSNPN, CDR2 SVGIG (reference sequence). The junction had 5 bases not matched to a gene; V was cut back by 5 bases and J by 4 bases. Based on the CDR3 plus reference TRBV30 and TRBJ2-3, the full variable domain is SQTIHQWPATLVQPVGSPLSLECTVEGTSNPNLYWYRQAAGRGLQLLFYSVGIGQISSEVPQNLSASRPQDRQFILSSKKLLLSDSGFYLCAWGPGQGADTQYFGPGTRLTVL.

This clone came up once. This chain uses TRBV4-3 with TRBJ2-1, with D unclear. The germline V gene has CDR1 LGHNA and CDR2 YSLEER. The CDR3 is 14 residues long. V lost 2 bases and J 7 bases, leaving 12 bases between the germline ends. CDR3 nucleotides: TGCGCCAGCAGCCAAAATCTGGTGGTGAATGAGCAGTTCTTC. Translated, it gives CASSQNLVVNEQFF.

CDR3: CASSRSGRRDEQYF. The CDR3 coding sequence is TGTGCCAGCAGCCGGAGCGGGAGAAGGGACGAGCAGTACTTC. The chain is built from TRBV5-4 and TRBJ2-5; TRBD2 matches at 8 bases. The last part of the DNA fits TRBJ2-7 better; the J call may be wrong. CDR1 SGHNT and CDR2 YYREEE come from the germline V gene (reference sequence). This CDR3 comprises 14 residues.

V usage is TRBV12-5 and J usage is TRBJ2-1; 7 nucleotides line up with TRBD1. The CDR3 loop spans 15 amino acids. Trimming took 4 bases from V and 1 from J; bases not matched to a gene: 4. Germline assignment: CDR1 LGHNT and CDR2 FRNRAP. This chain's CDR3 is CASGSPQGSYNEQFF. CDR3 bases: TGTGCTAGTGGTTCACCACAGGGGTCCTACAATGAGCAGTTCTTC.